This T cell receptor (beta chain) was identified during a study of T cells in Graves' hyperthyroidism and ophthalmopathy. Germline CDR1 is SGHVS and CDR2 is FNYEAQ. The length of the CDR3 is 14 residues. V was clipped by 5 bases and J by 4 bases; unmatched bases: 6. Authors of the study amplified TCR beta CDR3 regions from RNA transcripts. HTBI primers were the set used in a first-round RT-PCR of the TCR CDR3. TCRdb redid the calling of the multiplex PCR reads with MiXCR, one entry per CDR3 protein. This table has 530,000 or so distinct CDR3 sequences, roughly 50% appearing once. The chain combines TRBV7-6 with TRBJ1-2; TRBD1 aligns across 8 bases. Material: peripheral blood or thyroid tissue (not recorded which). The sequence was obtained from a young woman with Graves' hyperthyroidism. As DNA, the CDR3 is TGTGCCAGCAGCGCGGGACAGGAAGCCTATGGCTACACCTTC. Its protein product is CASSAGQEAYGYTF.